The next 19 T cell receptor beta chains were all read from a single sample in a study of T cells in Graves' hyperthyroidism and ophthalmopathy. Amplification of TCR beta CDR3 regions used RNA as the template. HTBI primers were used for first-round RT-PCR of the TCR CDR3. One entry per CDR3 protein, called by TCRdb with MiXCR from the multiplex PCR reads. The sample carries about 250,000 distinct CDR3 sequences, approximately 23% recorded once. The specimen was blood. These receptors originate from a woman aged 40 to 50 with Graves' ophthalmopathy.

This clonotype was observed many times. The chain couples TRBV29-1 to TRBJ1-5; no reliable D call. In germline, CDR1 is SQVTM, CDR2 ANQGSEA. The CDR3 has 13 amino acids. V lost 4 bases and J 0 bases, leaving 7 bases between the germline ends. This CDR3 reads CSVVWDSNQPQHF. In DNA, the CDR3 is TGCAGCGTTGTATGGGATAGCAATCAGCCCCAGCATTTT.

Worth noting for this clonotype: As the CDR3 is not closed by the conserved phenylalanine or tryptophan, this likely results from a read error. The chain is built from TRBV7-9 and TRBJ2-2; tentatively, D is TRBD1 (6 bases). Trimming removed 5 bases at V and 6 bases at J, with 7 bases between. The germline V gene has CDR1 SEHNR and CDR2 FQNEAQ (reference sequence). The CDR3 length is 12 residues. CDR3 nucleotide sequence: TGTGCCAGCAGCCAGGGGCCCGGGGAGCTGTTTCTT. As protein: CASSQGPGELFL.

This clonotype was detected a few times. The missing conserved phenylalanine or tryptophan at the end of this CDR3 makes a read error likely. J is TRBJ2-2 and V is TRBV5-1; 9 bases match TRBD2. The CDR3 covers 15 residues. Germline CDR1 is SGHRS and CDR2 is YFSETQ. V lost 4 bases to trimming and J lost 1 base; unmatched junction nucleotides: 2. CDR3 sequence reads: CASSPTSGNTGELFL. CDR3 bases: TGCGCCAGCAGCCCGACTAGCGGGAACACCGGGGAGCTGTTTCTT.

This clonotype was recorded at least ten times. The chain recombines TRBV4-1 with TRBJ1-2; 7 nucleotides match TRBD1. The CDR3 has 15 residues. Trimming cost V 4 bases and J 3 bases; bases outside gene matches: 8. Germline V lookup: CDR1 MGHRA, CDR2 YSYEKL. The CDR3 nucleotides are TGCGCCAGCAGCCCTCGGGACAGCCCGCACTATGGCTACACCTTC. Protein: CASSPRDSPHYGYTF.

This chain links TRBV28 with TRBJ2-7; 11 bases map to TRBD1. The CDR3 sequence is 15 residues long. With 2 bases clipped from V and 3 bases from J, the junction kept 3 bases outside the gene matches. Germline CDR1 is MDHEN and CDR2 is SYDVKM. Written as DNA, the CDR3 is TGTGCCAGCAGTTTAGGGACAGGGGGTTTCTACGAGCAGTACTTC. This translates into CASSLGTGGFYEQYF.

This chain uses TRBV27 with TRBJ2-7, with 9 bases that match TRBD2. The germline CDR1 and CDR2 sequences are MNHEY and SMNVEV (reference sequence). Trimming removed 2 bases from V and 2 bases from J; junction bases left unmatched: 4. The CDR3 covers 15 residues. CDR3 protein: CASSLTSGPPYEQYF. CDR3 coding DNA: TGTGCCAGCAGTTTAACTAGCGGGCCCCCCTACGAGCAGTACTTC.

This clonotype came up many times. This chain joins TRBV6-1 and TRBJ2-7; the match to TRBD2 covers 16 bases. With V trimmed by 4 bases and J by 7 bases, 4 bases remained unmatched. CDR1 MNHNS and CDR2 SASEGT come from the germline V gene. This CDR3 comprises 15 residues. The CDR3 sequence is CASSAGTSGRGEQYF. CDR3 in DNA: TGTGCCAGCAGTGCCGGGACTAGCGGGAGGGGGGAGCAGTACTTC.

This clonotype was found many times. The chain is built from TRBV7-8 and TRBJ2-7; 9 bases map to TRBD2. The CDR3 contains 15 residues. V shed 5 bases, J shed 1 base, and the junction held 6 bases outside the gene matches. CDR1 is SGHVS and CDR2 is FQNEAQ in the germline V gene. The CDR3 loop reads CASSPASGTSYEQYF. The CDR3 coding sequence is TGTGCCAGCAGCCCGGCTAGCGGGACATCCTACGAGCAGTACTTC.

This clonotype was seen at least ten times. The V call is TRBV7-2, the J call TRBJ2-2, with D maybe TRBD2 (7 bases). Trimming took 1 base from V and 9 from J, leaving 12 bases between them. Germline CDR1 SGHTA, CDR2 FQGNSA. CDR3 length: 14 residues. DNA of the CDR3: TGTGCCAGCAGCTTAGATTCGGGGGGCCGGGAGCTGTTTTTT. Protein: CASSLDSGGRELFF.

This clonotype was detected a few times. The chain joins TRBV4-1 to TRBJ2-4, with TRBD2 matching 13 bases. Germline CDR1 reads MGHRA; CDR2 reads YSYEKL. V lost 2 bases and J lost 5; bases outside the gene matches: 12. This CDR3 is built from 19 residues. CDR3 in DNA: TGCGCCAGCAGCCAACTACTAGCGGGAGGGCCAAGGTTAGAAAACATTCAGTACTTC. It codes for CASSQLLAGGPRLENIQYF.

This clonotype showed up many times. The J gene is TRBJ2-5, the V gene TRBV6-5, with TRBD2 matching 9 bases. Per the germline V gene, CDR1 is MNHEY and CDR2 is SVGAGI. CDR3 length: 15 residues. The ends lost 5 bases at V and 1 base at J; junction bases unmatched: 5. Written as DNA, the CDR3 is TGTGCCAGCAGTCGAGGACTAGCGACCCAAGAGACCCAGTACTTC. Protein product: CASSRGLATQETQYF.

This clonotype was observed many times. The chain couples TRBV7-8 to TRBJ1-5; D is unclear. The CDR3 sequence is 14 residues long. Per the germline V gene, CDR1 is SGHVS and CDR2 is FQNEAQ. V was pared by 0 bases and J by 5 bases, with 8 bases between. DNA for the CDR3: TGTGCCAGCAGCTTAGCGGTGGTGGATCAGCCCCAGCATTTT. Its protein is CASSLAVVDQPQHF.

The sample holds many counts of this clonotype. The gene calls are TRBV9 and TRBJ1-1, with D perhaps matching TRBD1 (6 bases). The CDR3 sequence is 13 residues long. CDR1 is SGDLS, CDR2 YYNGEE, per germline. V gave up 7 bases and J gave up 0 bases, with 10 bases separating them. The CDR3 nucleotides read TGTGCCAGCGCGCAGGGGTTGAACACTGAAGCTTTCTTT. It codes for CASAQGLNTEAFF.

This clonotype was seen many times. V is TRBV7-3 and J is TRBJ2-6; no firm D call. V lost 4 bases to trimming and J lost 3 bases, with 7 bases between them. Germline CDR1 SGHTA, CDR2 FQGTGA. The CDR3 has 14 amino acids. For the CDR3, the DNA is TGTGCCAGCAGCTCCTCCGTTGGGGCCAACGTCCTGACTTTC. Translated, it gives CASSSSVGANVLTF. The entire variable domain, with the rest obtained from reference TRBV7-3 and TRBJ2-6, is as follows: GAGVSQTPSNKVTEKGKYVELRCDPISGHTALYWYRQSLGQGPEFLIYFQGTGAADDSGLPNDRFFAVRPEGSVSTLKIQRTERGDSAVYLCASSSSVGANVLTFGAGSRLTVL.

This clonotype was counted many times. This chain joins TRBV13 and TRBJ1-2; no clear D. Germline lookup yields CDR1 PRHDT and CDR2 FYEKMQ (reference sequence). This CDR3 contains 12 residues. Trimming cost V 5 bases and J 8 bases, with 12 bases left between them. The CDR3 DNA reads TGTGCCAGCAGCCCTAACACCGGAGGCTACACCTTC. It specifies CASSPNTGGYTF.

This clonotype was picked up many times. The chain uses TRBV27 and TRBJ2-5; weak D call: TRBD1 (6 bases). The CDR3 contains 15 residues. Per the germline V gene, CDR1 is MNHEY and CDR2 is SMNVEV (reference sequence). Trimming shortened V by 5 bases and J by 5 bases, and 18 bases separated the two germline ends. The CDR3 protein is CASSPTWGRRETQYF. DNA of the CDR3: TGTGCCAGCAGTCCGACCTGGGGGCGCAGGGAGACCCAGTACTTC.

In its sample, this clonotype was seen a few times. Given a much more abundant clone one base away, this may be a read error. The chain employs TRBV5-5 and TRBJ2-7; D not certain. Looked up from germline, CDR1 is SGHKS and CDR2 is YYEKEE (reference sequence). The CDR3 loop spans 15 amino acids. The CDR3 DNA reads TGTGTCAGCACCCTAAGACCAGGACGGAACTACGAGCAGTACTTC. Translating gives CVSTLRPGRNYEQYF.

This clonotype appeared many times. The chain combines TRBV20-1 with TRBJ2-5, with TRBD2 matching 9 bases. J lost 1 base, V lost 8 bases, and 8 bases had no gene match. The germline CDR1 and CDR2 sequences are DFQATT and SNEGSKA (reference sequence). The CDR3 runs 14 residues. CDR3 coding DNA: TGCAGTACACGGACTAGCGTGATCCAAGAGACCCAGTACTTC. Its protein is CSTRTSVIQETQYF.

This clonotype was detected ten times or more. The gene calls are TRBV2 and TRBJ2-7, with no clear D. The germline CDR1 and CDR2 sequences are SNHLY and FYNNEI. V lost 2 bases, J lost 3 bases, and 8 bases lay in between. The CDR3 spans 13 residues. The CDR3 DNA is TGTGCCAGCAGTGAAACCACTTTCTACGAGCAGTACTTC. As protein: CASSETTFYEQYF.